These T cell receptor beta chains were read from a single sample in a study of lymphopenia after photon versus proton radiotherapy. Profiling relied on immunoSEQ multiplex PCR, and the TCRdb table lists in-frame clones only, not all of them. Here the sample spans 45,000 to 65,000 clones, around 83% being singletons. Material: peripheral blood, obtained from a patient treated with photon-based radiotherapy. These receptors all come from a man aged 50 or older with gastric cancer. CDR3s include the opening cysteine and the closing phenylalanine or tryptophan. A D gene is named only where the DNA matches it firmly. Size is stated for part of the rows, as once, few or many counts, or as a class when the clone is expanded.

13,-,TRBV4-1,-,TRBJ2-3,CASSQLVTDTQYF,TGCGCCAGCAGCCAGCTAGTTACAGATACGCAGTATTTT
16,few,TRBV7-2,TRBD2,TRBJ2-5,CASSLVGGSAQETQYF,TGTGCCAGCAGCTTAGTCGGCGGGAGCGCCCAAGAGACCCAGTACTTC
14,-,TRBV6-5,-,TRBJ2-3,CASSSLASTDTQYF,TGTGCCAGCAGTTCTCTTGCTAGCACAGATACGCAGTATTTT
16,-,TRBV21-1,-,TRBJ1-1,CASSKVRGDREAEAFF,TGTGCCAGCAGCAAAGTAAGGGGGGACAGGGAGGCTGAAGCTTTCTTT
13,-,TRBV28,-,TRBJ2-4,CASRPTGEGIQYF,TGTGCCAGCAGGCCGACAGGGGAGGGCATTCAGTACTTC
15,-,TRBV27,TRBD1,TRBJ2-5,CASRMSRTGPTTQYF,TGTGCCAGCAGAATGTCCCGGACAGGCCCCACAACCCAGTACTTC
14,-,TRBV7-8,TRBD2,TRBJ2-7,CASSSGTSGHEQYF,TGTGCCAGCAGCTCCGGGACTAGCGGGCACGAGCAGTACTTC
14,-,TRBV5-1,-,TRBJ2-4,CASSLASAPYIQYF,TGCGCCAGCAGCTTGGCTAGCGCCCCTTACATTCAGTACTTC
16,-,TRBV9,TRBD1,TRBJ2-2,CASSVSTGVNTGELFF,TGTGCCAGCAGCGTATCCACAGGGGTTAACACCGGGGAGCTGTTTTTT
13,-,TRBV30,-,TRBJ2-7,CASQDSYTYEQYF,TGTGCCTCACAGGACAGCTACACCTACGAGCAGTACTTC
17,-,TRBV18,-,TRBJ2-2,CASSPFSGVGNTGELFF,TGTGCCAGCTCACCGTTTTCCGGGGTTGGGAACACCGGGGAGCTGTTTTTT
16,-,TRBV2,TRBD1,TRBJ2-7,CASSEGDRDLLYEQYF,TGTGCCAGCAGTGAAGGAGACAGGGATCTTCTCTACGAGCAGTACTTC
13,-,TRBV18,-,TRBJ2-5,CASSQGSKETQYF,TGTGCCAGCTCCCAGGGCAGTAAGGAGACCCAGTACTTC
13,-,TRBV25-1,-,TRBJ2-3,CASLSGGADTQYF,TGTGCCAGCCTTAGCGGTGGGGCAGATACGCAGTATTTT
17,-,TRBV27,TRBD1,TRBJ1-1,CASSLYSGQGPNTEAFF,TGTGCCAGCAGTTTATATTCCGGACAGGGGCCGAACACTGAAGCTTTCTTT
16,-,TRBV7-2,-,TRBJ1-2,CASSLVVGTTLYGYTF,TGTGCCAGCAGCTTAGTAGTAGGGACGACCCTCTATGGCTACACCTTC
13,-,TRBV7-9,-,TRBJ2-7,CASSSKGPYEQYF,TGTGCCAGCAGCTCGAAGGGCCCCTACGAGCAGTACTTC
14,-,TRBV28,-,TRBJ2-7,CASSLTGANYEQYF,TGTGCCAGCTCCCTGACGGGGGCCAACTACGAGCAGTACTTC
14,-,TRBV19,-,TRBJ1-1,CASSRVDSSTEAFF,TGTGCCAGTAGTAGGGTAGACAGTTCGACTGAAGCTTTCTTT
14,once,TRBV2,-,TRBJ1-5,CASSEFGNNQPQHF,TGTGCCAGCAGTGAATTTGGCAACAATCAGCCCCAGCATTTT
15,-,TRBV15,-,TRBJ2-7,CATSRAGRGVNEQYF,TGTGCCACCAGCAGAGCGGGCCGAGGGGTCAACGAGCAGTACTTC
16,-,TRBV5-5,TRBD1,TRBJ2-7,CASSLVGQLTPYEQYF,TGTGCCAGCAGCCTGGTGGGACAGCTCACTCCCTACGAGCAGTACTTC
15,few,TRBV6-5,-,TRBJ2-3,CASSHRDSPGDTQYF,TGTGCCAGCAGTCACCGGGACTCCCCGGGAGATACGCAGTATTTT
14,-,TRBV11-1,-,TRBJ2-1,CASSLGAAYNEQFF,TGTGCCAGCAGCTTAGGGGCAGCATACAATGAGCAGTTCTTC
18,-,TRBV19,TRBD1,TRBJ2-6,CASSPSGTAFSGANVLTF,TGTGCCAGTAGTCCCTCCGGGACAGCGTTCTCTGGGGCCAACGTCCTGACTTTC
13,-,TRBV7-2,-,TRBJ1-1,CASSFLRETEAFF,TGTGCCAGCAGCTTCCTCAGGGAGACTGAAGCTTTCTTT
14,-,TRBV18,-,TRBJ2-5,CASSPGSQQETQYF,TGTGCCAGCTCACCAGGCTCACAGCAAGAGACCCAGTACTTC
15,-,TRBV5-8,TRBD2,TRBJ2-1,CASSLTSGYYNEQFF,TGTGCCAGCAGCTTGACTAGCGGATATTACAATGAGCAGTTCTTC
16,-,TRBV11-1,-,TRBJ1-1,CASSLGSRTVNTEAFF,TGTGCCAGCAGCTTAGGTTCCCGGACAGTGAACACTGAAGCTTTCTTT
13,-,TRBV7-9,-,TRBJ1-4,CASNKGQNEKLFF,TGTGCCAGCAATAAGGGCCAAAATGAAAAACTGTTTTTT
14,-,TRBV5-6,-,TRBJ1-1,CASSFGPANTEAFF,TGTGCCAGCAGCTTCGGACCTGCGAACACTGAAGCTTTCTTT
17,-,TRBV9,-,TRBJ2-2,CASSVVPAAANTGELFF,TGTGCCAGCAGCGTAGTACCGGCGGCCGCGAACACCGGGGAGCTGTTTTTT
15,once,TRBV4-1,-,TRBJ2-7,CASSQVERGPYEQYF,TGCGCCAGCAGCCAAGTGGAGAGGGGCCCCTACGAGCAGTACTTC
15,-,TRBV2,TRBD2,TRBJ2-2,CASRPTSGSPGELFF,TGTGCCAGCCGTCCGACTAGCGGGAGCCCCGGGGAGCTGTTTTTT
13,few,TRBV6-5,-,TRBJ1-3,CASSLQGGNTIYF,TGTGCCAGCAGCCTTCAGGGCGGAAACACCATATATTTT
14,once,TRBV19,-,TRBJ1-5,CASGDQGRRQPQHF,TGTGCCAGCGGCGATCAGGGGAGAAGACAGCCCCAGCATTTT
13,-,TRBV29-1,TRBD1,TRBJ2-7,CSVVGTGGYEQYF,TGCAGCGTTGTGGGGACAGGGGGATACGAGCAGTACTTC
13,-,TRBV7-6,-,TRBJ1-1,CASSGWRNAEAFF,TGTGCCAGCAGCGGGTGGAGGAACGCTGAAGCTTTCTTT
14,few,TRBV11-2,-,TRBJ1-2,CASSSRRVRYGYTF,TGTGCCAGCAGCTCCCGGAGAGTCAGATATGGCTACACCTTC
14,-,TRBV6-5,-,TRBJ1-5,CASSYDGFNQPQHF,TGTGCCAGCAGTTATGATGGCTTCAATCAGCCCCAGCATTTT
16,few,TRBV19,TRBD1,TRBJ2-2,CASSIYGTGGTGELFF,TGTGCCAGTAGTATATATGGGACAGGGGGAACCGGGGAGCTGTTTTTT
14,-,TRBV7-3,TRBD1,TRBJ1-2,CASSLEGTDYGYTF,TGTGCCAGCAGTCTTGAAGGGACAGACTATGGCTACACCTTC